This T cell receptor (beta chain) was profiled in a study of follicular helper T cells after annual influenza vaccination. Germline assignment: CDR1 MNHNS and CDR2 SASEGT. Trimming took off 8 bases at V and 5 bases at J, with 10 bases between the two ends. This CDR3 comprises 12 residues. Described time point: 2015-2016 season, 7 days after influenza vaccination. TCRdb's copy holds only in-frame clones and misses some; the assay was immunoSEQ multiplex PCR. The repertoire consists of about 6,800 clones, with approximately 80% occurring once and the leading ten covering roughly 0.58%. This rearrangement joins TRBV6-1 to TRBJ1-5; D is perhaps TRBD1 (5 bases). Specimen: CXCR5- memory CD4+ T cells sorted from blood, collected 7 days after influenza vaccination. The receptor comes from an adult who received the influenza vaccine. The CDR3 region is CASGEGYQPQHF. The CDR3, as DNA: TGTGCCAGCGGGGAGGGGTATCAGCCCCAGCATTTT.